The clone carrying this T cell receptor (beta chain) was observed many times. TCRdb recomputed calls from the 5' RACE reads with MiXCR, one row per CDR3 protein. Here the sample spans roughly 80,000 distinct CDR3 sequences, roughly 15% being singletons. This specimen belongs to a study of neurological immune-mediated disorders. Healthy controls consisted of blood bank volunteers in Maryland, USA. The unsorted libraries were prepared from 2 million PBMCs (stored at -80 C). The germline V gene encodes CDR1 LNHNV and CDR2 YYDKDF (reference sequence). The CDR3 spans 13 residues. With V trimmed by 5 bases and J by 8 bases, 8 bases remained unmatched.

This sequence was found in a woman between 40 and 50 years old in good health. The sample was PBMCs. V gene TRBV15 combines with J gene TRBJ1-2; 7 nucleotides line up with TRBD1. CDR3 residues: CATSVDRVGGYTF. For the CDR3, the DNA is TGTGCCACCAGCGTAGACAGGGTGGGCGGCTACACCTTC.